Here is one T cell receptor beta chain with its context. Its antigen is not identified. The sample has other DNA sequences that encode this CDR3 too. This record belongs to a study of CD8+ T cells in alopecia areata. In alopecia areata patients, both lesional scalp punch biopsies and peripheral blood were collected. From PBMCs, CD4+ and CD8+ T cells were sorted. Study results and caveats: The study found TCR sharing across patients less clear than in mice, possibly for HLA reasons. Clonality was higher in lesional than normal scalp, especially in alopecia totalis/universalis.

Extraction and reverse transcription of RNA yielded cDNA as the sequencing template. The protocol was immunoSEQ multiplex PCR, while the TCRdb copy is restricted to in-frame clones and leaves out a portion. This repertoire shows more than 95,000 clones, 45% to 50% found once; its top ten account for more than 9%. This TCR was sampled from a human donor with alopecia areata. Sequenced sample: NKG2D-low CD8+ T cells sorted from blood.

The CDR3 is CSVDGNTEAFF. DNA of the CDR3: TGCAGCGTTGATGGGAACACTGAAGCTTTCTTT. The gene calls are TRBV29-1 and TRBJ1-1; D gene ambiguous. Per the germline V gene, CDR1 is SQVTM and CDR2 is ANQGSEA. V dropped 3 bases and J dropped 1 base, with 3 bases sitting between them. The CDR3 covers 11 residues.